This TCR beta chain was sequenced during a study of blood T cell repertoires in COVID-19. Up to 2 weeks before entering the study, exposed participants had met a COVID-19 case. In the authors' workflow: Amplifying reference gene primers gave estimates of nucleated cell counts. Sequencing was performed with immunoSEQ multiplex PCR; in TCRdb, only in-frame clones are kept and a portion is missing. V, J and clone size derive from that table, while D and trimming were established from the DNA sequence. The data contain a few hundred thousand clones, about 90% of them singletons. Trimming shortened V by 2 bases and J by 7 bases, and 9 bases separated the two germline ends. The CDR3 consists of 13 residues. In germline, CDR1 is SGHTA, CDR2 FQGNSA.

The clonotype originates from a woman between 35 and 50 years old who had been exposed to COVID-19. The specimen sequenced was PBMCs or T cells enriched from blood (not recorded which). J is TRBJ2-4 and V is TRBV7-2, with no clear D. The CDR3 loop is CASSLQSDNIQYF. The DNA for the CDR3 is TGTGCCAGCAGCTTACAGTCAGATAACATTCAGTACTTC.